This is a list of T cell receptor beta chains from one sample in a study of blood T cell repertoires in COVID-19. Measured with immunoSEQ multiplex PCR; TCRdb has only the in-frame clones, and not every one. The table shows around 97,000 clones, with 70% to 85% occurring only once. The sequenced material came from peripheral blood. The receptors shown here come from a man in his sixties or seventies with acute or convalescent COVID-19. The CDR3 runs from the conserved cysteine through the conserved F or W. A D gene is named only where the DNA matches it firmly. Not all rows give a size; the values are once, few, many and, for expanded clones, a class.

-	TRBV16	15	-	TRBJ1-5	CASSQRGGSHQPQHF	TGTGCCAGCAGCCAACGTGGTGGCTCGCATCAGCCCCAGCATTTT
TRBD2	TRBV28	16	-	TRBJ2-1	CASVAREGSSYNEQFF	TGTGCCAGCGTTGCCCGGGAGGGTAGCTCCTACAATGAGCAGTTCTTC
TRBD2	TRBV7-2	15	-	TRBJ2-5	CASSRPRDYGETQYF	TGTGCCAGCAGCCGCCCAAGGGACTATGGGGAGACCCAGTACTTC
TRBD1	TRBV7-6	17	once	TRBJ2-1	CASSSTPGDSSYNEQFF	TGTGCCAGCAGCTCCACCCCCGGGGACAGTAGTTACAATGAGCAGTTCTTC
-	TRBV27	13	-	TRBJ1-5	CASSNRRELPQHF	TGTGCCAGCAGTAACCGACGGGAGCTACCCCAGCATTTT
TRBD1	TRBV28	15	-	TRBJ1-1	CASSFPDRANTEAFF	TGTGCCAGCAGTTTTCCGGACAGGGCGAACACTGAAGCTTTCTTT
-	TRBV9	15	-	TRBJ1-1	CASSVVAGWETEAFF	TGTGCCAGCAGCGTAGTTGCAGGGTGGGAAACTGAAGCTTTCTTT
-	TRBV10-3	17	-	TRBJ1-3	CAISENRGQRGEDTIYF	TGTGCCATCAGTGAGAACCGCGGCCAGCGCGGCGAGGACACCATATATTTT
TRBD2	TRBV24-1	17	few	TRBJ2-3	CATSARTSGRDTDTQYF	TGTGCCACCAGTGCGAGGACTAGCGGGAGGGACACAGATACGCAGTATTTT
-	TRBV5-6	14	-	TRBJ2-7	CASSLGSIDYEQYF	TGTGCCAGCAGCTTGGGGAGCATCGACTACGAGCAGTACTTC
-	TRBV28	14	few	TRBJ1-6	CASSFRSGNSPLHF	TGTGCCAGCAGTTTCCGGAGTGGAAATTCACCCCTCCACTTT
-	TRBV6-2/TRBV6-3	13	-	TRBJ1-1	CASSYGGDTEAFF	TGTGCCAGCAGTTACGGAGGCGACACTGAAGCTTTCTTT
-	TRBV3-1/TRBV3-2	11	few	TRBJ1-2	CASSQSYGYTF	TGTGCCAGCAGCCAATCTTATGGCTACACCTTC
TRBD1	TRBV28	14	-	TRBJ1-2	CASRDRGRVGGYTF	TGTGCCAGCCGGGACAGGGGGCGCGTAGGAGGCTACACCTTC
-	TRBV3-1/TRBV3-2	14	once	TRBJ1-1	CASSAGQWNTEAFF	TGTGCCAGCAGCGCAGGACAGTGGAACACTGAAGCTTTCTTT
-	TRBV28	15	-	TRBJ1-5	CASSIIRGNGQPQHF	TGTGCCAGCAGCATAATCAGGGGTAACGGGCAGCCCCAGCATTTT
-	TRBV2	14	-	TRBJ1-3	CASKTGGLGNTIYF	TGTGCCAGCAAAACTGGGGGACTCGGAAACACCATATATTTT
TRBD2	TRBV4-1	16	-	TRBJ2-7	CASSQALADFSYEQYF	TGCGCCAGCAGCCAAGCACTAGCGGACTTTTCCTACGAGCAGTACTTC
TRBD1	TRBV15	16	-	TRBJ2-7	CATTTTDRGLTDEQYF	TGTGCCACCACCACCACGGACAGGGGGCTGACTGACGAGCAGTACTTC
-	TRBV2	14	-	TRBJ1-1	CASSGRGGNTEAFF	TGTGCCAGCAGTGGAAGAGGGGGGAACACTGAAGCTTTCTTT
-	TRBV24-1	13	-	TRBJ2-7	CATSDLPTGEQYF	TGTGCCACCAGTGACCTACCGACAGGAGAGCAGTACTTC
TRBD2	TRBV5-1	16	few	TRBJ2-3	CASSLGLAGTTDTQYF	TGCGCCAGCAGCTTGGGACTAGCGGGGACCACAGATACGCAGTATTTT
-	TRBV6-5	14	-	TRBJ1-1	CASPFLSSETEAFF	TGTGCCAGCCCCTTTCTAAGCTCCGAAACTGAAGCTTTCTTT
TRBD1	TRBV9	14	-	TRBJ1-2	CASSVEGQGYGYTF	TGTGCCAGCAGCGTAGAGGGACAGGGCTATGGCTACACCTTC
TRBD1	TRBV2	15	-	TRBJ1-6	CASSEGRGRNSPLHF	TGTGCCAGCAGTGAAGGAAGGGGGCGAAATTCACCCCTCCACTTT
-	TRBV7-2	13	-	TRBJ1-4	CASSFDRNEKLFF	TGTGCCAGCAGCTTCGACAGAAATGAAAAACTGTTTTTT
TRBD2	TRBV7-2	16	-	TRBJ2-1	CASSLSSGRTGNEQFF	TGTGCCAGCAGCTTATCCAGCGGGAGAACTGGGAATGAGCAGTTCTTC
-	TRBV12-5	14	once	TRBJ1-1	CASALMHIKGGLLF	TGTGCTAGTGCCCTAATGCATATCAAAGGCGGGCTTCTCTTT
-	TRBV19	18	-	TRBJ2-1	CASSISIVGGYSYNEQFF	TGTGCCAGTAGTATTTCGATCGTCGGCGGGTATTCCTACAATGAGCAGTTCTTC
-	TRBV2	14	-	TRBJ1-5	CASSENNRNQPQHF	TGTGCCAGCAGTGAAAACAATCGCAATCAGCCCCAGCATTTT
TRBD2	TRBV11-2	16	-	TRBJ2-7	CASSPATGTSLYEQYF	TGTGCCAGCAGCCCCGCAACCGGGACTAGCTTGTACGAGCAGTACTTC
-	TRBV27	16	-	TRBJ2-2	CASRSGGGGNTGELFF	TGTGCCAGCAGATCAGGGGGCGGGGGGAACACCGGGGAGCTGTTTTTT
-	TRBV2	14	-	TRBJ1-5	CASSTGPINQPQHF	TGTGCCAGCAGTACAGGGCCCATCAATCAGCCCCAGCATTTT
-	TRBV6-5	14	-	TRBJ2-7	CASSSTVDVYEQYF	TGTGCCAGCAGTAGCACAGTAGATGTGTACGAGCAGTACTTC
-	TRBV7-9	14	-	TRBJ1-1	CASSYSGGKTEAFF	TGTGCCAGCAGCTACTCGGGGGGGAAGACTGAAGCTTTCTTT